This T cell receptor (beta chain) was identified in a study of tumor-infiltrating lymphocytes in oesophageal squamous cell carcinoma. This clonotype came up many times. Per the germline V gene, CDR1 is MNHNS and CDR2 is SASEGT. With 6 bases removed from V and 7 bases from J, the gap between germline ends came to 21 bases. CDR3 length equals 15 residues. In TCRdb, the PCR reads were re-called with MiXCR into one record per CDR3 protein. The data contain 19,000 or so distinct CDR3 sequences, approximately 47% of them seen just once; the ten biggest clones take up about 44%. The TCR sequence derives from a female donor with esophageal squamous cell carcinoma. Specimen: normal esophageal tissue next to the tumor. The V call is TRBV6-1, the J call TRBJ1-2; possible D gene TRBD1, 5 bases. This chain's CDR3 is CASRNPKGESGGYTF. CDR3 nucleotide sequence: TGTGCCAGCAGAAACCCAAAAGGGGAATCCGGTGGCTACACCTTC.